Only one count was recorded for the clone carrying this T cell receptor beta chain. There are 15 residues in the CDR3. Germline V gene data show CDR1 as MDHEN and CDR2 as SYDVKM. Trimming pared 3 bases from V and 4 bases from J, leaving 15 bases between. This specimen belongs to a study of blood T cell repertoires in COVID-19. Libraries were prepared by immunoSEQ multiplex PCR; TCRdb keeps only in-frame clonotypes and omits some of them. This table holds 90,000 or so clones, roughly 88% found once. The chain is built from TRBV28 and TRBJ2-5; D possibly corresponds to TRBD2 (7 bases). Specimen: peripheral blood. The sequence derives from a man aged 60 to 75 with acute or convalescent COVID-19. DNA of the CDR3: TGTGCCAGCAGTTTCGAAGGGGGGGCCGCAGAGACCCAGTACTTC. Translated: CASSFEGGAAETQYF.